The T cell receptor beta chain described here comes from a study of blood T cells in healthy people across ages (dated by TCRdb to between 2014 and 2017). Context from the whole study: Template switching captured roughly one uniquely barcoded TCR beta cDNA molecule per two T cells in model experiments. The study measured age-related changes in TCR beta repertoire diversity using deep sequencing normalized with unique cDNA molecular identifiers. Donors of different ages were randomly distributed across sequencing lanes to avoid experimental bias. Two additional independent replicas of 1 million unique cDNA reads from the same blood draw were analyzed for two donors (one aged 18 to 30 and one aged 80 or older). The donors were divided into four age groups: young (average 16 years), middle-aged (approximately 42), aged (62) and long-lived (82).

Comment on this clonotype: This clone's antigen is unknown. Nothing much larger sits one base from this clone, and base qualities are not available.

The receptor library was made with 5' RACE. Sequenced on an Illumina HiSeq 2500. A second roughly 6 to 11 cycle PCR used a sample-barcoded 5' primer and a J-beta primer mix. Each TCR beta cDNA molecule received a unique molecular identifier from a template-switch 5' adaptor carrying 12 random nucleotides. At least 2.5 million CDR3-containing paired-end reads were obtained from each sample. First-strand cDNA was synthesized from all RNA with the Mint cDNA synthesis kit, primed by a TRBC-specific oligonucleotide. After uracil-DNA glycosylase treatment, a first 18-cycle PCR used universal primers M1SS and BC2_uni_R on all cDNA. In the original analysis: Normalization of each sample was performed by random selection of 1 million high-quality reads, each carrying a distinct molecular identifier. Instead of being binned into consensus sequences, reads that shared molecular identifiers were thrown out. MiTCR, run with a Q25 quality threshold and the strictest error-elimination algorithm, handled CDR3 identification, clonotype clustering and error correction. A nonparametric unseen species model using Euler transformation provided a lower-bound estimate of total TCR beta diversity. The public reads were run again by TCRdb, first through fastp at Q25 and then through MiXCR, and only productive beta chains were kept. A single entry per CDR3 protein holds the most common genes and DNA from its merged rows. The V and J calls reflect TCRdb's pipeline rather than the authors' work. The sample has fewer than 1,000,000 distinct CDR3 sequences on record, around 42% of them singletons. The biggest ten clones account for roughly 18% of the sample.

Results and caveats for the whole study, not just this receptor: Observed TCR beta diversity per million T cells fell roughly linearly with age, and a significant reduction was already apparent by age roughly 40. Estimates of total diversity from one million sequenced T cells were regarded as lower bounds and underestimates. Compared with the aged group, the long-lived group had more naive CD4+ T cells, fewer expanded clones and increased TCR diversity, a pattern suggesting age selection. Because the CMV infection status of the donors was unknown, age-related changes in expanded clonotypes may potentially have been confounded. Bulk unsorted PBMC profiling prevented conclusive comparison of naive and antigen-experienced compartments. There was a strong correlation between observed TCR beta diversity and the percentage of naive T cells measured by flow cytometry.

Systemically healthy Caucasian individuals from Russia, around 39 in total and aged roughly 6 to 100 years, were included as donors. Around 9.9 milliliters of peripheral blood were collected from each donor into EDTA-treated Vacutainer tubes. PBMCs were isolated by Ficoll-Paque density-gradient centrifugation, with at least 7 million obtained per sample. Total RNA was extracted from PBMCs with Trizol reagent, with at least 5 micrograms obtained per sample. For every donor, flow cytometry on a PBMC aliquot measured the percentage of naive CD45RAhigh/CD27high T cells. The sample consisted of blood. This TCR derives from a man aged 55 to 69 in good health.

DNA sequence: TGTGCCATCCGTGCCGGGACAGGAATAGGCTACACCTTC. The resulting protein is CAIRAGTGIGYTF. The rearranged segments are TRBV10-3 and TRBJ1-2, with 8 bases aligning to TRBD1. From its cysteine to its phenylalanine, the CDR3 spans 13 amino acids. CDR3 DNA is the only sequence kept; it has 39 bases, read in frame from the first base. V loses 8 bases at its end and J loses 8 bases; junction bases beyond the gene matches: 10. As encoded in the germline V gene, CDR1 is ENHRY while CDR2 is SYGVKD.